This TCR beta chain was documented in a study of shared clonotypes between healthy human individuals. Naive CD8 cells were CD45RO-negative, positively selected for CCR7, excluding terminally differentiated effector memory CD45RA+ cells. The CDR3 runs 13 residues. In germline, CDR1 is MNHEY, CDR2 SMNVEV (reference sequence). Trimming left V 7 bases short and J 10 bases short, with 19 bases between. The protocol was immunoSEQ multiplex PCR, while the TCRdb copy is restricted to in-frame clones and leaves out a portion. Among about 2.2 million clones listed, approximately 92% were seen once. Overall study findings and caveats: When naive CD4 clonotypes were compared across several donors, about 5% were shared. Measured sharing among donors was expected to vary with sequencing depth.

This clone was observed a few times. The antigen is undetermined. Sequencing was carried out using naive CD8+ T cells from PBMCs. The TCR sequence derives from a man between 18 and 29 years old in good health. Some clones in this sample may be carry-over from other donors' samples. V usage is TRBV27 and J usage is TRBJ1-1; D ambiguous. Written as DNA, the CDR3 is TGTGCCAGCACCTTCGACCCGACCCACGGAGCTTTCTTT. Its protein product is CASTFDPTHGAFF.